This record concerns one TCR beta chain sequence. Its antigen is still unknown. This sample is drawn from a study of cytomegalovirus exposure and HLA in healthy donors. General observations from the study: The productive fraction for most TCR beta V segments was about 87% or about 30% in an earlier analysis. With later analysis, a missense DCLRE1C variant became linked to TCR beta V- and J-gene trimming. HLA allele associations emerged for about 18,000 TCR beta sequences in a later analysis, at 0.05 false discovery rate.

V lost 9 bases, J lost 0 bases, and 17 bases lay in between. Germline V gene lookup returns CDR1 PRHDT and CDR2 FYEKMQ (reference sequence). This CDR3 contains 15 residues. PCR was performed using 60 Vbeta and 13 Jbeta primers. Sequencing was performed with immunoSEQ multiplex PCR; in TCRdb, only in-frame clones are kept and a portion is missing. There are 150,000 to 200,000 clones in the sample; about four fifths occur only once, and 2% to 3% lies in the top ten. Samples came from healthy bone marrow donors. Sequences were obtained from PBMCs. The receptor was derived from a woman between 45 and 60 years old in good health and CMV-seropositive. The chain uses TRBV13 and TRBJ1-2, with TRBD1 as a possible D gene (6 bases). DNA for the CDR3: TGTGCCAGTGGGGAGGGGGGGGCCTCTAACTATGGCTACACCTTC. Encoded protein: CASGEGGASNYGYTF.